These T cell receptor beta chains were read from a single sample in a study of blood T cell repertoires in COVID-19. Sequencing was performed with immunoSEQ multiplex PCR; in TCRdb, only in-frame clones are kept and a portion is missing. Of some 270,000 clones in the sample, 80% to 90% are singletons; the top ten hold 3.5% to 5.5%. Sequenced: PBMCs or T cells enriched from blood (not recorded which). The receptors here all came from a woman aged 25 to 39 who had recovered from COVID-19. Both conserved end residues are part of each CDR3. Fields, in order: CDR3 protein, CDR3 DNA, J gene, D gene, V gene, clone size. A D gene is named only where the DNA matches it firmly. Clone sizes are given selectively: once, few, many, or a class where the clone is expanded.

CDR3: CASSSRSGGRLGEQFF; DNA: TGTGCCAGCAGCTCGAGGAGCGGGGGCCGACTAGGTGAGCAGTTCTTC; J: TRBJ2-1; D: TRBD2; V: TRBV7-2; size: NA
CDR3: CASSQPTSGLPYEQYF; DNA: TGCGCCAGCAGCCAACCGACTAGCGGGTTACCCTACGAGCAGTACTTC; J: TRBJ2-7; D: TRBD2; V: TRBV4-1; size: NA
CDR3: CASSPPGTGGTGELFF; DNA: TGTGCCAGCAGTCCGCCCGGGACAGGGGGAACCGGGGAGCTGTTTTTT; J: TRBJ2-2; D: TRBD1; V: TRBV28; size: NA
CDR3: CAISESRAPLPREFF; DNA: TGTGCCATCAGTGAGTCGAGGGCACCGCTTCCTAGGGAGTTCTTC; J: TRBJ2-1; D: NA; V: TRBV10-3; size: NA
CDR3: CASSESNGANEKLFF; DNA: TGTGCCAGCAGTGAATCGAATGGGGCAAATGAAAAACTGTTTTTT; J: TRBJ1-4; D: NA; V: TRBV6-1; size: few
CDR3: CAISGKREQADTQYF; DNA: TGTGCCATCAGTGGTAAGCGGGAGCAGGCAGATACGCAGTATTTT; J: TRBJ2-3; D: TRBD2; V: TRBV10-3; size: NA
CDR3: CASNLDGNTGELFF; DNA: TGTGCCAGTAACCTAGACGGCAACACCGGGGAGCTGTTTTTT; J: TRBJ2-2; D: NA; V: TRBV7-9; size: NA
CDR3: CASSASQGSQETQYF; DNA: TGTGCCAGCAGCGCCTCACAGGGGTCCCAAGAGACCCAGTACTTC; J: TRBJ2-5; D: TRBD1; V: TRBV5-4; size: NA
CDR3: CASSQVLSPLHF; DNA: TGTGCCAGCAGCCAAGTTCTGTCACCCCTCCACTTT; J: TRBJ1-6; D: NA; V: TRBV4-2; size: NA
CDR3: CASSSSGDPYNEQFF; DNA: TGTGCCAGCAGTTCCAGCGGAGACCCCTACAATGAGCAGTTCTTC; J: TRBJ2-1; D: NA; V: TRBV6-5; size: NA
CDR3: CAWARQGVGEQFF; DNA: TGTGCCTGGGCAAGACAGGGGGTTGGTGAGCAGTTCTTC; J: TRBJ2-1; D: TRBD1; V: TRBV30; size: NA
CDR3: CASSLSGETQYF; DNA: TGTGCCAGCAGTTTATCGGGGGAGACCCAGTACTTC; J: TRBJ2-5; D: NA; V: TRBV12-3/TRBV12-4; size: NA
CDR3: CASMTAWELFF; DNA: TGTGCCAGCATGACAGCGTGGGAGCTGTTTTTT; J: TRBJ2-2; D: NA; V: TRBV6-5; size: NA
CDR3: CASSYLQVNTEAFF; DNA: TGTGCCAGCAGTTACCTACAGGTTAACACTGAAGCTTTCTTT; J: TRBJ1-1; D: NA; V: TRBV6-5; size: NA
CDR3: CASRPGGTEAFF; DNA: TGTGCCAGCAGACCAGGGGGCACTGAAGCTTTCTTT; J: TRBJ1-1; D: TRBD1; V: TRBV28; size: few
CDR3: CASLGTSGEPGGTQYF; DNA: TGTGCCAGCCTCGGAACTAGCGGGGAGCCGGGGGGTACGCAGTATTTT; J: TRBJ2-3; D: TRBD2; V: TRBV2; size: NA
CDR3: CASSQTGFLSNSPLHF; DNA: TGTGCCAGCAGCCAGACAGGGTTCTTGAGCAATTCACCCCTCCACTTT; J: TRBJ1-6; D: TRBD1; V: TRBV27; size: NA
CDR3: CASSKIRVGDKPQPQHF; DNA: TGTGCCAGCAGCAAAATTCGGGTAGGGGACAAACCTCAGCCCCAGCATTTT; J: TRBJ1-5; D: NA; V: TRBV21-1; size: NA
CDR3: CASSTGTGGSNQPQHF; DNA: TGTGCCAGCAGCACCGGGACAGGGGGCTCCAATCAGCCCCAGCATTTT; J: TRBJ1-5; D: TRBD1; V: TRBV5-5; size: once
CDR3: CASSQEGTGNNEQFF; DNA: TGTGCCAGCAGCCAAGAAGGGACAGGGAACAATGAGCAGTTCTTC; J: TRBJ2-1; D: TRBD1; V: TRBV4-2; size: few
CDR3: CASSSGLHNEQFF; DNA: TGTGCCAGCAGTTCGGGACTCCACAATGAGCAGTTCTTC; J: TRBJ2-1; D: NA; V: TRBV12-3/TRBV12-4; size: NA
CDR3: CASRGGGRIYEQYF; DNA: TGTGCCAGCAGGGGAGGCGGGAGGATCTACGAGCAGTACTTC; J: TRBJ2-7; D: TRBD2; V: TRBV27; size: NA
CDR3: CASRTRQGNGYTF; DNA: TGTGCCAGCAGGACTAGACAGGGCAATGGCTACACCTTC; J: TRBJ1-2; D: TRBD1; V: TRBV12-3/TRBV12-4; size: NA
CDR3: CASRFRDYGHNEQFF; DNA: TGTGCCAGCCGATTCCGGGACTACGGCCACAATGAGCAGTTCTTC; J: TRBJ2-1; D: TRBD2; V: TRBV28; size: NA
CDR3: CASSFSGRELFF; DNA: TGTGCCAGCAGTTTTTCGGGGAGGGAGCTGTTTTTT; J: TRBJ2-2; D: NA; V: TRBV6-5; size: few
CDR3: CASSSSRTGGNTEAFF; DNA: TGTGCCAGCAGCTCCTCAAGGACAGGAGGAAACACTGAAGCTTTCTTT; J: TRBJ1-1; D: TRBD1; V: TRBV7-9; size: NA
CDR3: CASSSVLGPRVGDRGIQPQHF; DNA: TGCGCCAGCAGTAGTGTTTTGGGGCCGCGGGTGGGGGACAGAGGTATTCAGCCCCAGCATTTT; J: TRBJ1-5; D: TRBD1; V: TRBV4-1; size: few
CDR3: CASSVRGSGTEAFF; DNA: TGTGCCAGCAGTGTTCGGGGGAGCGGCACTGAAGCTTTCTTT; J: TRBJ1-1; D: NA; V: TRBV2; size: NA